The rows below give T cell receptor beta chains drawn from one sample of a study of T cells after yellow fever vaccination. TCRdb independently ran MiXCR on the 5' RACE reads; one entry per CDR3 protein. The sample records a few hundred thousand distinct CDR3 sequences, approximately 21% being singletons. The sequencing used PBMCs, collected 15 days after the yellow fever booster vaccination. The receptors stem from a young man who received the YFV17D yellow fever vaccine. CDR3s include the opening cysteine and the closing phenylalanine or tryptophan. A D gene is named only where the DNA matches it firmly. Clone size is not always given. Where it is, it says once, few, many or a class for expanded clones.

-,17,TRBJ2-1,TRBV6-5,TRBD2,CASSYSILGEGYNEQFF,TGTGCCAGCAGTTACTCGATTCTGGGGGAGGGATATAATGAGCAGTTCTTC
-,15,TRBJ2-3,TRBV12-3/TRBV12-4,-,CASSFSAASTDTQYF,TGTGCCAGCAGTTTTTCAGCGGCTAGCACAGATACGCAGTATTTT
few,9,TRBJ2-1,TRBV7-6,-,CARDNEQFF,TGTGCCAGGGACAATGAGCAGTTCTTC
-,20,TRBJ2-5,TRBV5-1,-,CASRFGGFVGTSTFQETQYF,TGCGCCAGCCGATTTGGGGGCTTCGTCGGGACATCCACATTTCAAGAGACCCAGTACTTC
few,17,TRBJ1-5,TRBV6-2/TRBV6-3,TRBD1,CASSPAADRDLNQPQHF,TGTGCCAGCAGTCCCGCCGCAGACAGGGACCTCAATCAGCCCCAGCATTTT
-,16,TRBJ2-1,TRBV7-6,-,CASSLVEGRPYNEQFF,TGTGCCAGCAGCTTAGTGGAGGGGCGTCCATACAATGAGCAGTTCTTC
few,13,TRBJ2-7,TRBV7-2,-,CASSSDFPYEQYF,TGTGCCAGCAGCTCTGACTTCCCCTACGAGCAGTACTTC
-,13,TRBJ1-2,TRBV18,-,CASSPPSLGGYTF,TGTGCCAGCTCACCACCATCTTTAGGCGGCTACACCTTC
-,20,TRBJ2-1,TRBV6-2/TRBV6-3,-,CASSRFPTAPGASSYNEQFF,TGTGCCAGCAGCCGCTTCCCCACAGCCCCGGGGGCAAGCTCCTACAATGAGCAGTTCTTC
few,14,TRBJ2-7,TRBV28,-,CASSSLGWSYEQYF,TGTGCCAGCAGTTCCCTAGGCTGGTCCTACGAGCAGTACTTC
-,16,TRBJ2-1,TRBV7-8,-,CASSLADGRLGNEQFF,TGTGCCAGCAGCTTAGCCGACGGACGTTTGGGAAATGAGCAGTTCTTC
-,14,TRBJ2-3,TRBV15,-,CATSDGRGPDTQYF,TGTGCCACCAGTGACGGGAGGGGGCCAGATACGCAGTATTTT
few,14,TRBJ2-1,TRBV20-1,TRBD1,CSARGQGPGNEQFF,TGCAGTGCTAGAGGACAGGGCCCGGGGAATGAGCAGTTCTTC
-,16,TRBJ2-2,TRBV4-3,TRBD2,CASSQVGAGVHGELFF,TGCGCCAGCAGCCAAGTGGGAGCGGGAGTTCACGGGGAGCTGTTTTTT
-,14,TRBJ2-7,TRBV28,-,CASSPSWAMGEQYF,TGTGCCAGCAGCCCCTCCTGGGCCATGGGGGAGCAGTACTTC
-,14,TRBJ2-4,TRBV7-9,TRBD2,CASSLVGGSGIQYF,TGTGCCAGCAGCTTAGTGGGCGGGAGTGGCATTCAGTACTTC
-,18,TRBJ2-2,TRBV7-6,TRBD2,CASSLVPFGRRDTGELFF,TGTGCCAGCAGCTTAGTTCCGTTCGGGAGGCGAGACACCGGGGAGCTGTTTTTT
-,15,TRBJ2-5,TRBV7-2,TRBD2,CASSFGTSGQETQYF,TGTGCCAGCAGCTTTGGGACTAGCGGACAAGAGACCCAGTACTTC
-,15,TRBJ2-3,TRBV6-1,-,CASSPWATSTDTQYF,TGTGCCAGCAGCCCCTGGGCCACCTCCACAGATACGCAGTATTTT
-,14,TRBJ2-7,TRBV25-1,-,CASSLGQQAYEQYF,TGTGCCAGCAGTTTGGGTCAGCAGGCCTACGAGCAGTACTTC
-,18,TRBJ1-5,TRBV3-1,-,CASSQGGGSGVSNQPQHF,TGTGCCAGCAGCCAAGGGGGGGGTTCGGGAGTCAGCAATCAGCCCCAGCATTTT
-,14,TRBJ2-7,TRBV6-5,-,CASSYGGGTYEQYF,TGTGCCAGCAGTTACGGGGGCGGAACCTACGAGCAGTACTTC
-,14,TRBJ2-3,TRBV10-3,-,CAISVDSSTDTQYF,TGTGCCATCAGTGTCGACAGTAGCACAGATACGCAGTATTTT
-,14,TRBJ2-2,TRBV20-1,-,CSARDHRGTGELFF,TGCAGTGCTAGAGATCACCGGGGGACCGGGGAGCTGTTTTTT
few,14,TRBJ2-7,TRBV5-1,TRBD1,CASRPGQGVNEQYF,TGCGCCAGCAGACCCGGACAGGGGGTAAACGAGCAGTACTTC
-,14,TRBJ2-3,TRBV4-3,-,CASSQVQGGDTQYF,TGCGCCAGCAGCCAGGTACAGGGAGGAGATACGCAGTATTTT
-,11,TRBJ2-7,TRBV10-3,-,CAIARGREQYF,TGTGCCATCGCCAGAGGTCGGGAGCAGTACTTC
-,16,TRBJ2-1,TRBV14,TRBD2,CASRPLAGGSYNEQFF,TGTGCCAGCAGACCACTAGCGGGAGGGTCCTACAATGAGCAGTTCTTC
few,16,TRBJ1-2,TRBV5-1,-,CASSLGKSMQDNGYTF,TGCGCCAGCAGCTTGGGGAAAAGTATGCAGGACAATGGCTACACCTTC
-,15,TRBJ2-1,TRBV12-3/TRBV12-4,TRBD2,CASRVGGVKVNEQFF,TGTGCCAGCAGGGTGGGAGGGGTAAAAGTCAATGAGCAGTTCTTC
-,14,TRBJ2-5,TRBV20-1,-,CSARARGDQETQYF,TGCAGTGCTAGAGCCCGAGGGGATCAAGAGACCCAGTACTTC
-,14,TRBJ2-7,TRBV20-1,-,CSARGPGTGVEQYF,TGCAGTGCTAGAGGCCCGGGGACGGGAGTCGAGCAGTACTTC
few,16,TRBJ2-1,TRBV20-1,TRBD2,CSARGIGLAGLDEQFF,TGCAGTGCTAGAGGGATTGGGCTAGCGGGATTGGATGAGCAGTTCTTC
-,15,TRBJ1-2,TRBV5-6,-,CASSLRGIANYGYTF,TGTGCCAGCAGCTTACGGGGTATAGCTAACTATGGCTACACCTTC
few,13,TRBJ2-3,TRBV29-1,-,CSVVRLSRDTQYF,TGCAGCGTTGTACGGCTATCAAGAGATACGCAGTATTTT
-,13,TRBJ2-7,TRBV20-1,-,CSAHYSGTYEQYF,TGCAGTGCTCACTACTCCGGGACCTACGAGCAGTACTTC
-,14,TRBJ2-1,TRBV6-1,TRBD2,CASSGGSQYNEQFF,TGTGCCAGCAGTGGCGGGAGCCAATACAATGAGCAGTTCTTC
few,17,TRBJ2-1,TRBV9,-,CASSFSGGRGSYNEQFF,TGTGCCAGCAGCTTTAGCGGAGGCAGGGGATCCTACAATGAGCAGTTCTTC
few,11,TRBJ2-7,TRBV29-1,-,CSVSDSYEQYF,TGCAGCGTTTCCGACAGCTACGAGCAGTACTTC
many,13,TRBJ2-1,TRBV5-4,-,CASSLGDYNEQFF,TGTGCCAGCAGCTTGGGTGACTACAATGAGCAGTTCTTC
few,14,TRBJ2-7,TRBV20-1,-,CSAREWTNSYEQYF,TGCAGTGCTAGAGAATGGACTAACTCCTACGAGCAGTACTTC
few,16,TRBJ2-3,TRBV7-9,TRBD2,CASSLVSGGPGDTQYF,TGTGCCAGCAGCTTAGTTTCGGGAGGGCCGGGAGATACGCAGTATTTT
-,13,TRBJ1-5,TRBV20-1,-,CSARTVVNQPQHF,TGCAGTGCGAGGACAGTAGTAAATCAGCCCCAGCATTTT
-,12,TRBJ1-1,TRBV20-1,-,CSVAGTNTEAFF,TGCAGTGTCGCAGGGACGAACACTGAAGCTTTCTTT
few,13,TRBJ2-7,TRBV4-3,-,CASSQDKFLEQYF,TGCGCCAGCAGCCAAGACAAGTTTCTGGAGCAGTACTTC
-,16,TRBJ2-2,TRBV18,-,CASSPPGLANTGELFF,TGTGCCAGCTCCCCCCCGGGGCTAGCGAACACCGGGGAGCTGTTTTTT
few,15,TRBJ2-1,TRBV7-2,-,CASSPPSNTFRELFF,TGTGCCAGCAGCCCACCCTCAAATACCTTTCGGGAGCTGTTCTTC
-,13,TRBJ2-1,TRBV28,-,CASHQQSYNEQFF,TGTGCCAGCCACCAGCAGTCCTACAATGAGCAGTTCTTC
many,13,TRBJ2-3,TRBV29-1,-,CSVTPRGTDTQYF,TGCAGCGTTACTCCTAGGGGCACAGATACGCAGTATTTT
few,15,TRBJ2-5,TRBV12-3/TRBV12-4,-,CASSLGYQARETQYF,TGTGCCAGCAGTTTAGGGTACCAGGCCAGGGAGACCCAGTACTTC
-,14,TRBJ1-6,TRBV12-3/TRBV12-4,-,CASSLGSRNSPLHF,TGTGCCAGCAGTTTAGGGAGCCGAAATTCACCCCTCCACTTT
few,14,TRBJ2-5,TRBV20-1,TRBD1,CSAQRDRDQETQYF,TGCAGTGCTCAAAGGGACAGGGACCAAGAGACCCAGTACTTC
few,11,TRBJ2-7,TRBV21-1,-,CASTQRDEQYF,TGTGCCAGCACCCAGCGGGACGAGCAGTACTTC
many,9,TRBJ2-3,TRBV5-8,-,CASSRWAYF,TGTGCCAGCAGCCGGTGGGCCTATTTT
few,14,TRBJ2-1,TRBV29-1,TRBD1,CSVASGQGGNEQFF,TGCAGCGTTGCCTCCGGACAGGGGGGGAATGAGCAGTTCTTC